Below, 12 T cell receptor beta chains from the same sample are listed, as sequenced in a study of chemoradiotherapy in HPV16-positive cancers. Method: immunoSEQ multiplex PCR; TCRdb's copy keeps in-frame clones and lacks some. Of about 980 clones in the sample, nearly 90% were seen once. The material sequenced was tumor tissue, taken from a patient who underwent chemoradiotherapy. These receptor sequences come from a human donor with HPV-associated anogenital cancer.

The V gene is TRBV5-1, the J gene TRBJ2-3; possible D gene TRBD2, 5 bases. The CDR3 runs 14 residues. V was shortened by 4 bases and J by 4 bases, with 13 bases between the two germline ends. The germline CDR1 and CDR2 sequences are SGHRS and YFSETQ. This CDR3 reads CASSHGLSPDTQYF. CDR3 nucleotides: TGCGCCAGCAGCCACGGACTTTCCCCAGATACGCAGTATTTT.

This chain uses TRBV5-4 with TRBJ2-1; D gene unclear. From germline, CDR1 is SGHNT and CDR2 YYREEE (reference sequence). V was trimmed by 4 bases and J by 5 bases, leaving 13 bases between them. The CDR3 is made up of 14 amino acids. The CDR3 bases are TGTGCCAGCAGCCCCAAGGACGGGCACAATGAGCAGTTCTTC. This encodes CASSPKDGHNEQFF.

The chain combines TRBV10-3 with TRBJ1-2, with TRBD1 as a possible D gene (5 bases). The CDR3 has 12 amino acids. Trimming took 9 bases from V and 3 from J, leaving 11 bases between them. Germline V gene lookup returns CDR1 ENHRY and CDR2 SYGVKD. In DNA form, the CDR3 reads TGTGCCATTCGGGGCGACCACTATGGCTACACCTTC. Amino acid sequence: CAIRGDHYGYTF.

The genes are TRBV7-6 and TRBJ2-3; TRBD2 matches 8 bases. The CDR3 consists of 17 residues. The ends lost 5 bases at V and 3 bases at J; junction bases unmatched: 13. Germline CDR1 and CDR2: SGHVS and FNYEAQ. CDR3 nucleotides: TGTGCCAGCAGCAATAAGACTAGCGCCCGACTAACAGATACGCAGTATTTT. Translation: CASSNKTSARLTDTQYF.

In DNA, the CDR3 is TGTGCCAGCAGCTTAGGGCTAAAAGCGGGGGGGCCAGAGACCCAGTACTTC. Encoded protein: CASSLGLKAGGPETQYF. The chain carries TRBV7-2 and TRBJ2-5; 10 bases match TRBD2. CDR1 and CDR2 from the germline V gene are SGHTA and FQGNSA. V lost 1 base to trimming and J lost 4 bases; unmatched junction nucleotides: 9. CDR3 length: 17 amino acids.

The J gene is TRBJ1-1, the V gene TRBV6-5; D gene uncertain. V lost 2 bases and J 4 bases, leaving 8 bases between the germline ends. Germline V gene lookup returns CDR1 MNHEY and CDR2 SVGAGI. The CDR3 is 13 residues long. This chain's CDR3 is CASSYTRSTEAFF. DNA of the CDR3: TGTGCCAGCAGTTACACCAGGTCCACTGAAGCTTTCTTT.

The CDR3 loop is CASSQDPGTLNTEAFF. The CDR3 nucleotides are TGTGCCAGCAGCCAAGATCCCGGGACACTGAACACTGAAGCTTTCTTT. The rearrangement links TRBV14 to TRBJ1-1, with D possibly matching TRBD1 (6 bases). Germline-derived CDR1 and CDR2 are SGHDN and FVKESK. CDR3 size: 16 residues. Trimming removed 0 bases at V and 0 bases at J, with 11 bases between.

The gene calls are TRBV2 and TRBJ2-1; 8 bases match TRBD1. This CDR3 region has 14 residues. The germline V gene has CDR1 SNHLY and CDR2 FYNNEI. V shed 7 bases, J shed 9 bases, and the junction held 11 bases outside the gene matches. The CDR3 region has the DNA TGTGCCAGCACACCCAGGGGGCGAGGTATTGAGCAGTTCTTC. Amino acid sequence: CASTPRGRGIEQFF. Full variable domain (remainder filled in from reference TRBV2 and TRBJ2-1): EPEVTQTPSHQVTQMGQEVILRCVPISNHLYFYWYRQILGQKVEFLVSFYNNEISEKSEIFDDQFSVERPDGSNFTLKIRSTKLEDSAMYFCASTPRGRGIEQFFGPGTRLTVL.

The chain recombines TRBV6-4 with TRBJ2-5; D is unclear. Between the trimmed V and J ends, which lost 0 bases and 2 bases, there was a span of 4 bases. The germline gives CDR1 MRHNA, CDR2 SNTAGT. The CDR3 runs 13 residues. The CDR3 here is CASSDSPQETQYF. The DNA of the CDR3 is TGTGCCAGCAGTGACTCGCCACAAGAGACCCAGTACTTC.

V and J are TRBV4-1 and TRBJ2-2; the D call may be TRBD1 or TRBD2 (6 bases each). Germline loops: CDR1 MGHRA, CDR2 YSYEKL. V lost 8 bases, J lost 6 bases, and 22 bases lay in between. CDR3 length: 16 amino acids. The CDR3 region is CASLRGDTLWAGELFF. For the CDR3, the DNA is TGCGCCAGCCTCCGCGGGGACACATTATGGGCCGGGGAGCTGTTTTTT.

The chain couples TRBV28 to TRBJ2-5; D is ambiguous. The CDR3 covers 13 residues. Germline CDR1 is MDHEN and CDR2 is SYDVKM. The V and J ends lost 2 bases and 9 bases respectively, with 13 bases between them. CDR3 sequence (DNA): TGTGCCAGCAGTTTAGGTTTTGCGAGGTCCCAGTACTTC. Translating it yields CASSLGFARSQYF.

This clone is a singleton in its sample. This rearrangement joins TRBV5-1 to TRBJ2-1, with 11 bases identical to TRBD1. The CDR3 has 14 residues. V shed 4 bases and J 6 bases; nucleotides not matched to a gene: 3. CDR1 is SGHRS and CDR2 is YFSETQ in the germline V gene. The DNA for the CDR3 is TGCGCCAGCAGCCCAGGGACAGGGGGCAATGAGCAGTTCTTC. Encoded protein: CASSPGTGGNEQFF.